Shown below are 16 T cell receptor beta chains from a single sample sequenced in a study of blood T cells in healthy people across ages (dated by TCRdb to between 2015 and 2017). Libraries were constructed by 5' RACE. The sample was run on an Illumina HiSeq 2500. A second PCR of roughly 7 to 11 cycles was run with a J-beta primer mix and a sample-barcoded 5' primer. TCRdb trimmed the raw reads at Q25, called clones with MiXCR and kept productive beta chains. Rows are combined by CDR3 protein, so each entry shows the most common genes and DNA. In this sample the table shows 750,000 to 950,000 distinct CDR3 sequences, around 29% of which occur a single time. The ten largest clonotypes hold around 9.6% of the sample. The sample was also reused in another study, on T cells of mothers and their children.

Sequencing used blood. The receptors stem from a woman between 35 and 50 years old in good health.

This clonotype was found a few times. The chain links TRBV6-5 to TRBJ1-2; a weak D match, TRBD1 (5 bases). Germline values: CDR1 MNHEY, CDR2 SVGAGI. V gave up 6 bases and J gave up 1 base, with 9 bases separating them. The CDR3 is made up of 13 amino acids. The CDR3 sequence is CASRRGSNYGYTF. CDR3 nucleotide sequence: TGTGCCAGCAGACGGGGGAGTAACTATGGCTACACCTTC.

The chain carries TRBV6-5 and TRBJ2-2; possible D gene TRBD2, 7 bases. Germline V gene data show CDR1 as MNHEY and CDR2 as SVGAGI. The CDR3 has 16 residues. V was clipped by 3 bases and J by 0 bases, with 11 bases between them. This CDR3 is CASSYGGAANTGELFF. CDR3 sequence (DNA): TGTGCCAGCAGTTATGGGGGGGCCGCGAACACCGGGGAGCTGTTTTTT.

The chain has TRBV20-1 and TRBJ1-5; D is ambiguous. The CDR3 contains 13 residues. CDR1 DFQATT and CDR2 SNEGSKA come from the germline V gene (reference sequence). Trimming removed 3 bases at V and 3 bases at J, with 9 bases between. CDR3 amino acids: CSASWRYNQPQHF. The CDR3 nucleotides read TGCAGTGCTAGCTGGAGATACAATCAGCCCCAGCATTTT.

The table lists this clonotype with a few counts. CDR3 protein: CASATGYSGANVLTF. The CDR3 DNA sequence: TGCGCCAGCGCGACAGGTTACTCTGGGGCCAACGTCCTGACTTTC. The rearrangement uses TRBV4-3 and TRBJ2-6, with D tentatively TRBD1 (6 bases). The V and J ends lost 8 bases and 0 bases respectively, with 11 bases between them. This CDR3 is built from 15 residues. Per the germline V gene, CDR1 is LGHNA and CDR2 is YSLEER.

The genes are TRBV7-2 and TRBJ1-2; 9 bases agree with TRBD1. CDR1 is SGHTA and CDR2 is FQGNSA in the germline V gene. V shed 5 bases and J 3 bases; nucleotides not matched to a gene: 10. The CDR3 spans 16 residues. The CDR3 sequence: CASSGGGTGPYYGYTF. CDR3 bases: TGTGCCAGCAGCGGAGGGGGGACAGGGCCCTACTATGGCTACACCTTC.

The CDR3 DNA follows: TGTGCCAGCAGCTTTGGGACTAGATCCAATGAGCAGTTCTTC. Amino acids: CASSFGTRSNEQFF. The chain carries TRBV7-2 and TRBJ2-1, with 8 bases identical to TRBD2. The V segment lost 3 bases and the J segment 6 bases; nucleotides outside the gene matches: 4. The CDR3 is 14 amino acids. Looked up from germline, CDR1 is SGHTA and CDR2 is FQGNSA. Using reference TRBV7-2 and TRBJ2-1 for the parts outside the CDR3, the full variable domain is GAGVSQSPSNKVTEKGKDVELRCDPISGHTALYWYRQSLGQGLEFLIYFQGNSAPDKSGLPSDRFSAERTGGSVSTLTIQRTQQEDSAVYLCASSFGTRSNEQFFGPGTRLTVL.

This clonotype was picked up a small number of times. This chain connects TRBV11-2 to TRBJ2-1; D not certain. Germline CDR1 and CDR2: SGHAT and FQNNGV. Trimming removed 5 bases at V and 10 bases at J, with 6 bases between. This CDR3 region has 10 residues. The DNA for the CDR3 is TGTGCCAGCAGCGAAGGGGAGCAGTTCTTC. Its translation is CASSEGEQFF.

At least ten counts were recorded for this clonotype. The rearrangement joins TRBV28 to TRBJ2-4; a weak D match, TRBD2 (5 bases). This CDR3 has 14 amino acids. Germline V gives CDR1 MDHEN, CDR2 SYDVKM. Trimming shortened V by 5 bases and J by 0 bases, and 8 bases separated the two germline ends. CDR3 sequence (DNA): TGTGCCAGCAGTCGGAGGTCAGCCAAAAACATTCAGTACTTC. Translated, it gives CASSRRSAKNIQYF.

The rearrangement links TRBV12-3 or TRBV12-4 to TRBJ2-1, with 11 bases matching TRBD2. CDR3 length: 18 residues. Unmatched junction bases numbered 19, after V lost 6 bases and J lost 9 bases. The CDR3 DNA reads as TGTGCCAGCAGCCGGGGCTCGCTAGCGGGGGGACATAGCGGTGAGCAGTTCTTC. Translated: CASSRGSLAGGHSGEQFF.

Many counts were recorded for this clonotype. The rearrangement joins TRBV6-5 to TRBJ2-7; no reliable D call. V gave up 6 bases and J gave up 6 bases, with 12 bases separating them. CDR3 length: 12 amino acids. Germline-derived CDR1 and CDR2 are MNHEY and SVGAGI. CDR3 bases: TGTGCCAGCAGCTATACTCCTGGCGAGCAGTACTTC. Amino acids: CASSYTPGEQYF.

Turning to this clonotype: A junction end diverges from the germline sequence, so it may reflect a read error. V and J are TRBV20-1 and TRBJ2-1, with a tentative D call TRBD2 (7 bases). This CDR3 comprises 15 residues. The germline CDR1 and CDR2 sequences are DFQATT and SNEGSKA (reference sequence). CDR3 coding DNA: TGCAGTGCGAGAGTTCCGAGGGGGGGCCATAATGAGCAGGTCTTC. This codes for CSARVPRGGHNEQVF.

A word on this clonotype: A single base separates this from a much larger clone, so it may be a read error. The rearrangement joins TRBV6-1 to TRBJ2-1; the match to TRBD2 covers 7 bases. The germline gives CDR1 MNHNS, CDR2 SASEGT. The CDR3 loop spans 15 amino acids. V dropped 10 bases and J dropped 5; count of bases not matched to a gene: 14. CDR3: CAISRGGGSHNEQFF. CDR3 sequence (DNA): TGTGCCATCTCCCGGGGCGGGGGATCCCACAATGAGCAGTTCTTC.

This clonotype was detected only a few times. The chain is built from TRBV28 and TRBJ2-5, with 9 bases matching TRBD1. Germline CDR1 and CDR2: MDHEN and SYDVKM. The CDR3 is 17 amino acids. V trimming: 7 bases; J trimming: 3 bases; junction bases outside the gene matches: 15. CDR3 nucleotide sequence: TGTGCCAGCACTCCGTTGGGGGCGGGACAGGGTGAAGAGACCCAGTACTTC. Its protein product is CASTPLGAGQGEETQYF.

This clonotype was recorded at least ten times. This sequence joins TRBV6-5 and TRBJ1-2; possible D gene TRBD1, 6 bases. The CDR3 consists of 15 residues. Germline CDR1 reads MNHEY; CDR2 reads SVGAGI. V lost 4 bases to trimming and J lost 4 bases, with 16 bases between them. CDR3 nucleotide sequence: TGTGCCAGCAGTTCAGAGTCACAGGGTAGCTATGGCTACACCTTC. Protein: CASSSESQGSYGYTF.

V gene TRBV7-2 combines with J gene TRBJ1-4; the D gene is possibly TRBD1 (5 bases). V lost 5 bases and J lost 8, with 15 bases in between. The germline V gene has CDR1 SGHTA and CDR2 FQGNSA. The CDR3 is 14 residues long. CDR3 sequence reads: CASSHGGSREKLFF. The CDR3 nucleotides read TGTGCCAGCAGCCATGGGGGTAGTAGGGAAAAACTGTTTTTT.

This clonotype was found once. The V gene is TRBV30, the J gene TRBJ1-1; unclear D gene. The CDR3 is 12 residues long. The germline V gene has CDR1 GTSNPN and CDR2 SVGIG (reference sequence). V gave up 5 bases and J gave up 4 bases, with 11 bases separating them. CDR3 sequence reads: CAWLTQFTEAFF. The DNA for the CDR3 is TGTGCCTGGCTTACCCAGTTCACTGAAGCTTTCTTT.